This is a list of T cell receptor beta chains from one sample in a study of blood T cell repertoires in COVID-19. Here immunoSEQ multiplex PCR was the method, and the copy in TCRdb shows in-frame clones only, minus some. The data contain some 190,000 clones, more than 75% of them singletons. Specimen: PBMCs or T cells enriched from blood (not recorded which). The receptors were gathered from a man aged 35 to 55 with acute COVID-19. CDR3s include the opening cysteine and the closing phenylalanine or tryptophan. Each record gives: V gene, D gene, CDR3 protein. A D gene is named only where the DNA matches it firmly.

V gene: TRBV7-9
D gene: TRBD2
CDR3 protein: CASSLYLLAGVDNEQFF

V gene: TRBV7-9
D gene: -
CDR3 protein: CASSGPYNEQFF

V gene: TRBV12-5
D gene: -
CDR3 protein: CATFKGQGLQAFF

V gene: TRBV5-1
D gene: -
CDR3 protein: CASSLGQPNEKLFF

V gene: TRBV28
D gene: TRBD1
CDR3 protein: CAGASTGNFEQYF

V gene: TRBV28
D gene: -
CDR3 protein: CASSPGGSYNEQFF

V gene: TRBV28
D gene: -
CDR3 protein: CASSFLSVGERDTQYF

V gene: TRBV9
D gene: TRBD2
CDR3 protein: CASSSGGRVYEQYF

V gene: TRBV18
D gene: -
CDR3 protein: CASSPPGGRGGNTIYF

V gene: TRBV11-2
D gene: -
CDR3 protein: CASSLGNNYNEQFF

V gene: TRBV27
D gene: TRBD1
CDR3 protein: CASSSIRTGEDTQYF

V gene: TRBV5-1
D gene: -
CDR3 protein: CASSLEGLNNEQFF

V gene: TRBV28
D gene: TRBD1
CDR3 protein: CASRVGTGLYEQYF

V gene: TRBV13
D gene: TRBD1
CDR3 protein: CASSLPGQGSDEQYF

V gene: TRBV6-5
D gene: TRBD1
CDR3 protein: CAVRQGSGANVLTF

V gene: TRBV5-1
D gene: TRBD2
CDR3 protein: CASSINGLAGGATDTQYF

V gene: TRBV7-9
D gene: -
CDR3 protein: CASSLAQGSGANVLTF

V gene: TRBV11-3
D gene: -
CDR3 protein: CASSISQGGYNEQFF

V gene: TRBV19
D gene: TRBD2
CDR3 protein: CASSISRLAGGTSYEQYF

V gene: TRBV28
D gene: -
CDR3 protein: CASRGQGSSYEQYF

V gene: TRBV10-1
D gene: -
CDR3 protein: CASSDSPNQPQHF

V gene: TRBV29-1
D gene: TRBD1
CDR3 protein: CSAQKDREDGELFF

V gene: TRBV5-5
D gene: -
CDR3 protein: CASSFLADQETQYF

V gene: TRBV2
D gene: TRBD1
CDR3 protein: CASRPGTGIIEQYF

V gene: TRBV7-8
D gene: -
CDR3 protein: CASSLSVSNEQFF

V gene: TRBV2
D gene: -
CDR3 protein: CASSENLNSYEQYF